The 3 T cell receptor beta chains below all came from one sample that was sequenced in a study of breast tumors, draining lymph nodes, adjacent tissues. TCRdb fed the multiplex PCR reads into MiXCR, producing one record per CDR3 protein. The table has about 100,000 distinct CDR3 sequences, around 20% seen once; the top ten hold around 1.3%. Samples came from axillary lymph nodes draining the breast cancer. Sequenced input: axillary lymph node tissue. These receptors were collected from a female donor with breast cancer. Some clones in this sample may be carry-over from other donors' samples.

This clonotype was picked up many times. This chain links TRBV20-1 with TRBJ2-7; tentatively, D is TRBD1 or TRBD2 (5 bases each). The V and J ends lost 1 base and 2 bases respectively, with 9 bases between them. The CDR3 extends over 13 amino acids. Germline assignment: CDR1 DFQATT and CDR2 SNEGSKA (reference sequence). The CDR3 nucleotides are TGCAGTGCTAGAGCGGGGCCCCCCTACGAGCAGTACTTC. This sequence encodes CSARAGPPYEQYF.

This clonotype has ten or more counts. The CDR3 is CATSDPTGFRPYEQYF. CDR3 nucleotides: TGTGCCACCAGTGACCCGACAGGGTTTCGCCCCTACGAGCAGTACTTC. This rearrangement joins TRBV24-1 to TRBJ2-7; 7 bases are shared with TRBD1. After removal of 4 bases from V and 2 bases from J, the junction contained 10 bases not matched to a gene. This CDR3 comprises 16 residues. Germline-derived CDR1 and CDR2 are KGHDR and SFDVKD.

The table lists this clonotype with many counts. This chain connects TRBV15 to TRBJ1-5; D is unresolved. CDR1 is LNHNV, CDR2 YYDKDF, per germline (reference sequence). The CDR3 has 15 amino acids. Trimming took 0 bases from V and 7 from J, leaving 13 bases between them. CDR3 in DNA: TGTGCCACCAGCAGAGATATGGGTCAAGAACAGCCCCAGCATTTT. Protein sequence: CATSRDMGQEQPQHF.